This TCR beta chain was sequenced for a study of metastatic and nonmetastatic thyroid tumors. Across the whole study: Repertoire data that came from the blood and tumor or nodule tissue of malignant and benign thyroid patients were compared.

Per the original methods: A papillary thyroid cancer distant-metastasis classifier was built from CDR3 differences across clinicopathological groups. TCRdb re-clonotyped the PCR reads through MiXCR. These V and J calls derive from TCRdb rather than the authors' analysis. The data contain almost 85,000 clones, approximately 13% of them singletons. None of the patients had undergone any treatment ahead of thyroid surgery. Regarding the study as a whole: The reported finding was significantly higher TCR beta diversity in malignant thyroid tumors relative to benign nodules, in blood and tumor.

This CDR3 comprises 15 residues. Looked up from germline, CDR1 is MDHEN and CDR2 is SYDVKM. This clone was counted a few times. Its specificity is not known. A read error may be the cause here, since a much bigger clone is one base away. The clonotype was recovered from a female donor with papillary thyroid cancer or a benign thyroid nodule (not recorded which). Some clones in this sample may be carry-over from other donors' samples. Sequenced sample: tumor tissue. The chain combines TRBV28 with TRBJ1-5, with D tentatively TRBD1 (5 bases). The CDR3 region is CASSLAGATRQHQHF. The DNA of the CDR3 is TGTGCCAGCAGTTTGGCCGGGGCCACTAGGCAGCACCAGCATTTT.